This TCR beta chain is from a study of siplizumab effects on memory and regulatory T cells. V trimming: 0 bases; J trimming: 4 bases; junction bases outside the gene matches: 4. The CDR3 spans 15 residues. Germline V gene lookup returns CDR1 LGHNA and CDR2 YNFKEQ. Measured with immunoSEQ multiplex PCR; TCRdb has only the in-frame clones, and not every one. The sample carries 70,000 to 100,000 clones, roughly 96% recorded once. The receptor's source is a human donor in good health. The sequenced material came from naive CD4+ T cells sorted from blood. The rearrangement uses TRBV4-2 and TRBJ2-5, with 8 positions matching TRBD1. CDR3 loop: CASSQEWTGRETQYF. The CDR3 DNA sequence: TGTGCCAGCAGCCAAGAATGGACAGGGCGAGAGACCCAGTACTTC.